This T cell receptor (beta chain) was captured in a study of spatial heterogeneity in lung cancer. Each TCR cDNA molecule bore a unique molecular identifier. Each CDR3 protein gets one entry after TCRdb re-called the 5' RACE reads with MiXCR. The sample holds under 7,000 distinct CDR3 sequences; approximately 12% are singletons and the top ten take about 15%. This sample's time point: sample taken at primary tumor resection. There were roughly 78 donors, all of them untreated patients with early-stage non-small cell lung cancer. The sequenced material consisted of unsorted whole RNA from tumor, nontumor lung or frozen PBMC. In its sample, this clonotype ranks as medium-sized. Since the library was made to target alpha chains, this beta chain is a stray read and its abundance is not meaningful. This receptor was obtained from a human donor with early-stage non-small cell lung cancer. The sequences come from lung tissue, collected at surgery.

The CDR3 loop reads CASSPQGGGNQPQHF. The DNA of the CDR3 is TGTGCCAGCTCACCACAAGGGGGCGGGAATCAGCCCCAGCATTTT. The V gene is TRBV18, the J gene TRBJ1-5; 7 bases align to TRBD1. J gave up 4 bases and V 1 base, and 4 bases lay outside the gene matches. This CDR3 has 15 residues. Germline CDR1 KGHSH, CDR2 LQKENI.